This T cell receptor (beta chain) was identified in a study of Tregs in tolerant kidney transplant recipients. Study outcomes and limitations: Tolerant patients' donor-specific Tregs expanded beyond overall Tregs, suggesting antigen-driven growth. The small number of patients limits these findings pending further validation.

Germline CDR1 and CDR2: MNHEY and SMNVEV (reference sequence). The CDR3 consists of 15 residues. Trimming cost V 5 bases and J 9 bases, with 17 bases left between them. Sequencing used immunoSEQ multiplex PCR; TCRdb keeps in-frame clones, though not all of them. Of about 110,000 clones listed, 85% to 90% are singletons. Points on this clone: Its antigen is not identified.

The clonotype originates from a human donor who received a combined kidney and bone marrow transplant. Sample: CD4+ T cells from blood, taken before the transplant. The chain employs TRBV27 and TRBJ1-6; D gene ambiguous. CDR3 sequence (DNA): TGTGCCAGCAGTACGCGCCCGAGGGTTATTTCACCCCTCCACTTT. This encodes CASSTRPRVISPLHF.